Below, 27 T cell receptor beta chains from the same sample are listed, as sequenced in a study of early T cells in non-severe SARS-CoV-2 infection. TCRdb ran MiXCR on the 5' RACE reads and lists one entry per CDR3 protein. The sample records roughly 72,000 distinct CDR3 sequences, 9.5% to 15% being singletons. The sequenced sample was whole blood. Receptors originate from an adult who was a healthcare worker with PCR-confirmed SARS-CoV-2 infection or an uninfected control (not recorded which).

This clonotype was counted ten times or more. The genes are TRBV28 and TRBJ2-2, with 8 bases matching TRBD2. The CDR3 is 16 amino acids. Germline V gives CDR1 MDHEN, CDR2 SYDVKM. Unmatched junction bases numbered 8, after V lost 3 bases and J lost 5 bases. Here the CDR3 reads CASSFSVAGRTGELFF. In DNA, the CDR3 is TGTGCCAGCAGTTTTAGTGTAGCGGGAAGGACCGGGGAGCTGTTTTTT.

The V and J genes are TRBV20-1 and TRBJ2-2; D possibly corresponds to TRBD1 (6 bases). The CDR3 length is 13 residues. Deletions cut 8 bases from V and 2 bases from J, with 12 bases between. From germline, CDR1 is DFQATT and CDR2 SNEGSKA (reference sequence). The CDR3 loop is CSFRTANTGELFF. CDR3 nucleotide sequence: TGCAGTTTCAGGACAGCTAACACCGGGGAGCTGTTTTTT.

The chain joins TRBV12-3 or TRBV12-4 to TRBJ2-1, with TRBD1 matching 9 bases. V lost 5 bases to trimming and J lost 8 bases; unmatched junction nucleotides: 10. This CDR3 region has 15 residues. The CDR3 sequence is CASSVGTGLMDEQFF. The CDR3 coding sequence is TGTGCCAGCAGTGTCGGGACAGGGTTAATGGATGAGCAGTTCTTC.

The table lists this clonotype with a few counts. The chain couples TRBV7-2 to TRBJ2-5, with 7 nucleotides matching TRBD1. V was pared by 5 bases and J by 5 bases, with 5 bases of the junction left unmatched. Germline V gene lookup returns CDR1 SGHTA and CDR2 FQGNSA. The CDR3 contains 13 residues. The CDR3 loop is CASSTDRWETQYF. CDR3 in DNA: TGTGCCAGCAGCACGGACAGGTGGGAGACCCAGTACTTC.

In this sample, this clonotype turned up many times. The gene calls are TRBV13 and TRBJ2-7, with D perhaps TRBD1 or TRBD2 (6 bases each). CDR1 is PRHDT and CDR2 is FYEKMQ in the germline V gene (reference sequence). V lost 5 bases, J lost 3 bases, and 17 bases lay in between. This CDR3 region has 15 residues. The CDR3 sequence: CASSPGGTRIYEQYF. CDR3 nucleotide sequence: TGTGCCAGCAGCCCAGGCGGGACAAGGATCTACGAGCAGTACTTC.

The sample holds many counts of this clonotype. As DNA, the CDR3 is TGTCCCGATAGCGGGGGGCGAGCGAACACCGGGGAGCTGTTTTTT. This gives the protein CPDSGGRANTGELFF. V usage is TRBV21-1 and J usage is TRBJ2-2; the tabulated D call, TRBD1, remains unverified against the DNA. TRBV21-1 is a recognized pseudogene. The CDR3 length is 15 residues.

This clonotype was recorded at least ten times. The genes are TRBV7-6 and TRBJ2-3; 7 bases are shared with TRBD1. Germline assignment: CDR1 SGHVS and CDR2 FNYEAQ. The CDR3 totals 16 residues. The V gene end was trimmed by 4 bases and the J gene end by 5 bases; junction bases not matched to a gene: 12. CDR3 amino acids: CASSSGTEDLGDTQYF. The CDR3 region has the DNA TGTGCCAGCAGCTCGGGGACAGAAGATTTGGGAGATACGCAGTATTTT.

This clonotype was counted once. The chain is built from TRBV29-1 and TRBJ2-2; D may be TRBD1 (6 bases). The germline V and J ends were trimmed by 6 bases and 3 bases, with 11 bases remaining between them. CDR3 size: 13 residues. Germline V lookup: CDR1 SQVTM, CDR2 ANQGSEA. DNA for the CDR3: TGCAGCGTCCCCAGGGGCGACACCGGGGAGCTGTTTTTT. Translating it yields CSVPRGDTGELFF.

This clonotype was recorded a few times. The CDR3 loop reads CASSARDRPPSAFF. The CDR3 bases are TGTGCCAGCAGCGCAAGGGACAGGCCCCCATCAGCTTTCTTT. V and J are TRBV7-9 and TRBJ1-1, with 8 bases matching TRBD1. Germline V gives CDR1 SEHNR, CDR2 FQNEAQ (reference sequence). The CDR3 has 14 amino acids. With 5 bases clipped from V and 10 bases from J, the junction kept 12 bases outside the gene matches.

The chain combines TRBV7-2 with TRBJ1-6; D gene ambiguous. The V end lost 3 bases, the J end lost 8 bases, and 11 bases lay between the germline ends. This CDR3 has 14 residues. The germline CDR1 and CDR2 sequences are SGHTA and FQGNSA. In nucleotides, the CDR3 is TGTGCCAGCAGCTTGGCCCGGGCTTATTCACCCCTCCACTTT. This sequence encodes CASSLARAYSPLHF.

This clonotype was seen a handful of times. The chain joins TRBV28 to TRBJ1-1, with D maybe TRBD1 (5 bases). The CDR3 contains 15 residues. Per germline, CDR1 MDHEN and CDR2 SYDVKM. V gave up 6 bases and J gave up 0 bases, with 14 bases separating them. The CDR3 coding sequence is TGTGCCAGCAGCCCGGGACTGGGGATGAACACTGAAGCTTTCTTT. Encoded protein: CASSPGLGMNTEAFF. The whole variable domain, remainder taken from reference TRBV28 and TRBJ1-1, is DVKVTQSSRYLVKRTGEKVFLECVQDMDHENMFWYRQDPGLGLRLIYFSYDVKMKEKGDIPEGYSVSREKKERFSLILESASTNQTSMYLCASSPGLGMNTEAFFGQGTRLTVV.

This clonotype was detected a few times. The J gene is TRBJ2-1, the V gene TRBV20-1; D tentatively fits TRBD1 or TRBD2 (5 bases each). This CDR3 contains 12 residues. V was clipped by 5 bases and J by 10 bases, with 15 bases between them. From germline, CDR1 is DFQATT and CDR2 SNEGSKA (reference sequence). CDR3 sequence: CSAGGPVREQFF. CDR3 DNA sequence: TGCAGTGCTGGGGGACCGGTTCGGGAGCAGTTCTTC.

The chain joins TRBV7-9 to TRBJ2-3; the D gene is possibly TRBD1 (6 bases). Looked up from germline, CDR1 is SEHNR and CDR2 is FQNEAQ (reference sequence). This CDR3 region has 13 residues. V lost 10 bases, J lost 3 bases, and 14 bases lay in between. Here the CDR3 DNA reads TGTGCCACCTCGACAGGAACAACAGATACGCAGTATTTT. Its protein product is CATSTGTTDTQYF.

This clonotype occurred many times. The J gene is TRBJ2-7, the V gene TRBV10-3; no clear D. Trimming cost V 0 bases and J 3 bases, with 9 bases left between them. CDR3 length equals 14 residues. Germline-derived CDR1 and CDR2 are ENHRY and SYGVKD. CDR3 sequence reads: CAISESPAVYEQYF. CDR3 in DNA: TGTGCCATCAGTGAGTCCCCCGCTGTCTACGAGCAGTACTTC.

The chain employs TRBV7-9 and TRBJ2-1, with D perhaps TRBD1 (5 bases). Germline assignment: CDR1 SEHNR and CDR2 FQNEAQ (reference sequence). V was clipped by 1 base and J by 7 bases, with 11 bases between them. This CDR3 is built from 14 residues. CDR3 in amino acids: CASSLGQMRNEQFF. The CDR3 coding sequence is TGTGCCAGCAGCTTAGGACAGATGAGGAATGAGCAGTTCTTC.

This clonotype was observed at least ten times. The V gene is TRBV20-1, the J gene TRBJ2-2; the match to TRBD2 covers 9 bases. The junction had 3 bases not matched to a gene; V was cut back by 1 base and J by 3 bases. Germline CDR1 reads DFQATT; CDR2 reads SNEGSKA (reference sequence). The CDR3 runs 15 residues. The CDR3 loop is CSARVAGVDTGELFF. The CDR3 DNA reads as TGCAGTGCTAGAGTAGCGGGGGTGGACACCGGGGAGCTGTTTTTT.

Only a few counts were recorded for this clonotype. The V and J genes are TRBV6-2 or TRBV6-3 and TRBJ2-7; 8 bases line up with TRBD1. Germline V gives CDR1 MNHEY, CDR2 SVGEGT. The V segment lost 3 bases and the J segment 6 bases; nucleotides outside the gene matches: 10. This CDR3 comprises 15 residues. The DNA of the CDR3 is TGTGCCAGCAGTTATCCTCCGGACAGGGAGCCCGAGCAGTACTTC. It encodes CASSYPPDREPEQYF.

This clonotype was counted at least ten times. Here the CDR3 reads CSASAGTGGSYEQFF. Written as DNA, the CDR3 is TGCAGTGCTAGTGCCGGGACAGGGGGGTCCTATGAGCAGTTCTTC. The chain uses TRBV20-1 and TRBJ2-1; 11 bases are shared with TRBD1. The germline V gene encodes CDR1 DFQATT and CDR2 SNEGSKA (reference sequence). This CDR3 comprises 15 residues. After removal of 3 bases from V and 8 bases from J, the junction contained 9 bases not matched to a gene.

The chain joins TRBV12-3 or TRBV12-4 to TRBJ2-5; 16 bases are a match to TRBD2. J lost 5 bases, V lost 5 bases, and 8 bases had no gene match. The CDR3 sequence is 17 residues long. The CDR3 bases are TGTGCCAGCAGTCTAGGGACTAGCGGGAGGGCCGTGGAGACCCAGTACTTC. Residues: CASSLGTSGRAVETQYF.

The V gene is TRBV20-1, the J gene TRBJ1-1, with D tentatively TRBD1 (6 bases). The CDR3 contains 14 residues. V gave up 5 bases and J gave up 0 bases, with 13 bases separating them. Germline CDR1 DFQATT, CDR2 SNEGSKA (reference sequence). DNA for the CDR3: TGCAGTGCTCCGGACAGAAGTATGAACACTGAAGCTTTCTTT. It codes for CSAPDRSMNTEAFF.

This clonotype was recorded a few times. CDR3 amino acids: CASSLLRDSEAFF. Written as DNA, the CDR3 is TGTGCCAGCAGTTTGTTAAGGGACAGCGAAGCTTTCTTT. The chain employs TRBV12-3 or TRBV12-4 and TRBJ1-1, with TRBD1 identical over 7 bases. The CDR3 loop spans 13 amino acids. Trimming cost V 3 bases and J 8 bases; bases outside gene matches: 6.

The rearrangement links TRBV5-4 to TRBJ2-3, with TRBD2 matching over 9 bases. This CDR3 is 15 amino acids long. Germline V gene lookup returns CDR1 SGHNT and CDR2 YYREEE (reference sequence). The junction had 3 bases not matched to a gene; V was cut back by 4 bases and J by 0 bases. Here the CDR3 reads CASSGLALSTDTQYF. The CDR3, as DNA: TGTGCCAGCAGCGGACTAGCGTTAAGCACAGATACGCAGTATTTT.

In regard to this clonotype: In this CDR3 the conserved last residue, phenylalanine or tryptophan, is missing, so a read error is likely. The rearrangement joins TRBV7-9 to TRBJ2-7; D unclear. Germline CDR1 and CDR2: SEHNR and FQNEAQ (reference sequence). Trimming took off 5 bases at V and 3 bases at J, with 5 bases between the two ends. This CDR3 comprises 11 residues. The chain's CDR3 is CASSHSYEQYS. The CDR3 bases are TGTGCCAGCAGCCACAGCTACGAGCAGTACTCC.

A few counts support this clonotype. The chain recombines TRBV7-6 with TRBJ2-7; no reliable D call. CDR3 size: 15 residues. Germline values: CDR1 SGHVS, CDR2 FNYEAQ. V lost 5 bases and J lost 3, with 17 bases in between. The CDR3 loop reads CASSLGLGGNYEQYF. CDR3 nucleotide sequence: TGTGCCAGCAGCCTAGGGCTCGGCGGCAACTACGAGCAGTACTTC.

V usage is TRBV5-1 and J usage is TRBJ2-1; D is possibly TRBD2 (6 bases). The germline V gene encodes CDR1 SGHRS and CDR2 YFSETQ. Trimming removed 9 bases at V and 3 bases at J, with 16 bases between. The CDR3 extends over 14 amino acids. CDR3 loop: CAKTRTTFYNEQFF. The DNA of the CDR3 is TGCGCCAAGACGAGGACTACCTTCTACAATGAGCAGTTCTTC.

The sample holds one count of this clonotype. The V gene is TRBV7-9, the J gene TRBJ2-7; D is possibly TRBD2 (5 bases). Germline V CDR1 and CDR2: SEHNR, FQNEAQ (reference sequence). The CDR3 has 11 residues. Trimming removed 3 bases from V and 6 bases from J, with 6 bases in between. This chain's CDR3 is CASSLRVEQYF. The DNA of the CDR3 is TGTGCCAGCAGCTTGAGGGTCGAGCAGTACTTC.

In its sample, this clonotype was seen many times. The chain employs TRBV19 and TRBJ2-3, with a possible D match to TRBD2 (5 bases). CDR1 is LNHDA and CDR2 is SQIVND in the germline V gene (reference sequence). The CDR3 covers 16 residues. With 7 bases removed from V and 6 bases from J, the gap between germline ends came to 23 bases. The CDR3 is CASKRYVTSGEDTQYF. The DNA for the CDR3 is TGTGCCAGTAAGAGATACGTTACTAGTGGAGAGGATACGCAGTATTTT.